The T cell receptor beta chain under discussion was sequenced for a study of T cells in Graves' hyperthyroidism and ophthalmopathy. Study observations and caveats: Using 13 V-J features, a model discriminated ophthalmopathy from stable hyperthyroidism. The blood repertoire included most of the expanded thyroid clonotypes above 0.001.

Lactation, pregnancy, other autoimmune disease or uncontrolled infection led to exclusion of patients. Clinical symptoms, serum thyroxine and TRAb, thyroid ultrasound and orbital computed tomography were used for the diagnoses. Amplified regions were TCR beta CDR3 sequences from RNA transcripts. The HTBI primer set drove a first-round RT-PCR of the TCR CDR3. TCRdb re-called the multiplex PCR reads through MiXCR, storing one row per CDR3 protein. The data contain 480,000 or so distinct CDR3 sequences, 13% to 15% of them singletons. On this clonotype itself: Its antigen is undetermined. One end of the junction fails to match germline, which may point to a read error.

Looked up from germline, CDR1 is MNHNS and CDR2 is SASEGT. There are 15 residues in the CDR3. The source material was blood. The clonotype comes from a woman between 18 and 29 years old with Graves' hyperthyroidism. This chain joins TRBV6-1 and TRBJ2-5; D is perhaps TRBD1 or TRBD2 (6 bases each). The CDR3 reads CATSARGPRGETQYF. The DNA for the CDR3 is TGTGCCACCAGTGCCCGGGGGCCGCGTGGGGAGACCCAGTACTTC.